One TCR beta chain is described in this entry. The CDR3 is 14 amino acids. The V gene's germline CDR1 is MNHEY and CDR2 SMNVEV (reference sequence). The V end was cut by 5 bases, the J end by 3 bases, with 14 bases between. This sample is drawn from a study of T cell changes during pregnancy in multiple sclerosis. Using immunoSEQ multiplex PCR, the repertoire was profiled, and TCRdb retains in-frame clones only, with some absent. The repertoire holds fewer than 55,000 clones, with around 89% as singletons. The receptor comes from a female donor in good health, enrolled as a control in a pregnancy study. J is TRBJ2-7 and V is TRBV27, with D perhaps TRBD2 (5 bases). Specimen: CD8+ T cells from peripheral blood mononuclear cells, collected after pregnancy. The CDR3 DNA sequence: TGTGCCAGCAGTCCACAGACAAGCGGCTACGAGCAGTACTTC. Translation gives CASSPQTSGYEQYF.